The 21 T cell receptor beta chains reported below all come from one sample, sequenced in a study of blood T cell repertoires in COVID-19. Some clones are missing from TCRdb's copy, which holds only in-frame ones; the method was immunoSEQ multiplex PCR. The sample holds roughly 230,000 clones, around 82% seen once. What was sequenced was peripheral blood. The receptors come from a man aged 50-59 years with active or convalescent COVID-19.

This chain joins TRBV2 and TRBJ2-5, with 8 nucleotides matching TRBD1. V trimming: 11 bases; J trimming: 5 bases; junction bases outside the gene matches: 16. The length of the CDR3 is 15 residues. Germline loops: CDR1 SNHLY, CDR2 FYNNEI. This CDR3 is CAASVGAGGMETQYF. The CDR3 DNA follows: TGTGCCGCATCGGTGGGGGCAGGGGGCATGGAGACCCAGTACTTC.

V gene TRBV3-1 (or the pseudogene TRBV3-2) combines with J gene TRBJ1-2; a possible D gene is TRBD1 (5 bases). Trimming took off 0 bases at V and 7 bases at J, with 12 bases between the two ends. This CDR3 is built from 14 residues. CDR1 and CDR2 (germline): LGHDT, YNNKEL (reference sequence). CDR3 amino acids: CASSQDLRGFGYTF. The CDR3 DNA sequence: TGTGCCAGCAGCCAAGATCTCCGGGGGTTTGGCTACACCTTC.

The CDR3 coding sequence is TGTGCCAGCAGCTTGGAGCTAGCGGGGGGGCCCGGCTCCTACGAGCAGTACTTC. It encodes CASSLELAGGPGSYEQYF. The chain joins TRBV5-4 to TRBJ2-7; 12 nucleotides agree with TRBD2. The CDR3 loop spans 18 amino acids. Unmatched junction bases numbered 7, after V lost 0 bases and J lost 0 bases. Germline loops: CDR1 SGHNT, CDR2 YYREEE (reference sequence).

This sequence joins TRBV9 and TRBJ2-1; TRBD2 aligns across 8 bases. The trim removed 0 bases at V and 0 bases at J, leaving 8 bases unmatched. The CDR3 extends over 18 amino acids. Germline V CDR1 and CDR2: SGDLS, YYNGEE. CDR3 protein: CASSVESSGASSYNEQFF. CDR3 DNA: TGTGCCAGCAGCGTAGAAAGTAGCGGGGCGAGCTCCTACAATGAGCAGTTCTTC.

This clone was counted a few times. The rearrangement uses TRBV28 and TRBJ1-1, with TRBD1 as a possible D gene (6 bases). Germline CDR1 is MDHEN and CDR2 is SYDVKM. V was shortened by 9 bases and J by 5 bases, with 19 bases between the two germline ends. The CDR3 runs 14 residues. The CDR3 bases are TGTGCCAGTGGGGCGGGGGCCCGCAGGACTGAAGCTTTCTTT. Its protein is CASGAGARRTEAFF. Full variable domain (remainder filled in from reference TRBV28 and TRBJ1-1): DVKVTQSSRYLVKRTGEKVFLECVQDMDHENMFWYRQDPGLGLRLIYFSYDVKMKEKGDIPEGYSVSREKKERFSLILESASTNQTSMYLCASGAGARRTEAFFGQGTRLTVV.

The gene calls are TRBV7-9 and TRBJ2-7, with 7 bases aligning to TRBD1. The junction had 3 bases not matched to a gene; V was cut back by 3 bases and J by 4 bases. CDR3 length: 13 amino acids. Germline CDR1 SEHNR, CDR2 FQNEAQ (reference sequence). The CDR3: CASSLGDRYEQYF. CDR3 coding DNA: TGTGCCAGCAGCTTGGGGGACAGATACGAGCAGTACTTC.

This sequence joins TRBV24-1 and TRBJ1-5; D not certain. The CDR3 consists of 13 residues. CDR1 and CDR2 from the germline V gene are KGHDR and SFDVKD. Trimming left V 3 bases short and J 5 bases short, with 7 bases between. The CDR3 spells CATSDPGDQPQHF. For the CDR3, the DNA is TGTGCCACCAGTGATCCCGGGGATCAGCCCCAGCATTTT.

The V call is TRBV6-6, the J call TRBJ1-1, with D unresolved. Trimming stripped 6 bases from V and 8 bases from J, with 13 bases between. CDR1 and CDR2 (germline): MNHNY, SVGAGI (reference sequence). CDR3 length: 12 amino acids. CDR3 DNA sequence: TGTGCCAGCAGCGCGACGCGGGTCGAAGCTTTCTTT. Translation gives CASSATRVEAFF.

This clone was found a few times. CDR3 amino acids: CASSLMDIQNTEAFF. CDR3 in DNA: TGTGCCAGCAGCTTAATGGACATACAGAACACTGAAGCTTTCTTT. The chain uses TRBV7-3 and TRBJ1-1, with D possibly TRBD1 on 5 matching bases. The CDR3 is 15 residues long. V was trimmed by 1 base and J by 1 base, leaving 10 bases between them. Looked up from germline, CDR1 is SGHTA and CDR2 is FQGTGA.

The rearrangement joins TRBV29-1 to TRBJ2-1; maybe TRBD2 (7 bases). The CDR3 has 14 amino acids. The germline CDR1 and CDR2 sequences are SQVTM and ANQGSEA. Trimming removed 7 bases at V and 3 bases at J, with 16 bases between. For the CDR3, the DNA is TGCAGCGGGGGGGCTAGCGGTTTCTACAATGAGCAGTTCTTC. This encodes CSGGASGFYNEQFF.

This clone was seen only a few times. The chain links TRBV14 to TRBJ2-1; no reliable D call. Trimming took 0 bases from V and 12 from J, leaving 9 bases between them. Germline V gives CDR1 SGHDN, CDR2 FVKESK. The CDR3 has 12 amino acids. In DNA, the CDR3 is TGTGCCAGCAGCCAAGAGAGATACGGGCAGTTCTTC. Translating gives CASSQERYGQFF.

This sequence joins TRBV30 and TRBJ1-4; D possibly corresponds to TRBD1 (5 bases). Germline V CDR1 and CDR2: GTSNPN, SVGIG (reference sequence). CDR3 length equals 14 residues. V dropped 0 bases and J dropped 8 bases, with 13 bases sitting between them. The DNA of the CDR3 is TGTGCCTGGAGTGTGACAGTTAATATGGAAAAACTGTTTTTT. It translates to CAWSVTVNMEKLFF.

V usage is TRBV10-3 and J usage is TRBJ2-1; 10 nucleotides agree with TRBD1. The CDR3 has 16 residues. Trimming cost V 0 bases and J 12 bases; bases outside gene matches: 11. CDR1 and CDR2 (germline): ENHRY, SYGVKD. This CDR3 reads CAISESRGTGDDGQFF. In nucleotides, the CDR3 is TGTGCCATCAGTGAGTCGAGAGGGACAGGGGACGATGGGCAGTTCTTC.

The rearrangement joins TRBV27 to TRBJ1-5; 7 positions match TRBD1. This CDR3 has 14 amino acids. Trimming removed 5 bases from V and 7 bases from J; junction bases left unmatched: 8. Germline CDR1 MNHEY, CDR2 SMNVEV (reference sequence). CDR3 in amino acids: CASSVSTGKQPQHF. The CDR3 DNA reads TGTGCCAGCAGTGTCTCGACAGGGAAACAGCCCCAGCATTTT.

V and J are TRBV4-1 and TRBJ2-2, with 8 bases that match TRBD2. V gave up 4 bases and J gave up 4 bases; unmatched junction bases: 8. Germline CDR1 MGHRA, CDR2 YSYEKL. The CDR3 has 16 residues. CDR3 region: CASSPTAGARTGELFF. CDR3 DNA: TGCGCCAGCAGCCCTACAGCGGGGGCCCGCACCGGGGAGCTGTTTTTT.

The V gene is TRBV19, the J gene TRBJ2-7; TRBD1 matches 8 bases. This CDR3 comprises 15 residues. V shed 2 bases and J 6 bases; nucleotides not matched to a gene: 9. CDR1 and CDR2 (germline): LNHDA, SQIVND (reference sequence). CDR3 nucleotide sequence: TGTGCCAGTAGTATAAGAACAGGACAGGGCGGCGAGCAGTACTTC. It yields the protein CASSIRTGQGGEQYF.

The rearrangement links TRBV18 to TRBJ2-2, with D tentatively TRBD2 (6 bases). Per germline, CDR1 KGHSH and CDR2 LQKENI. This CDR3 region has 18 residues. With 3 bases removed from V and 2 bases from J, the gap between germline ends came to 19 bases. For the CDR3, the DNA is TGTGCCAGCTCACCCACGGGGGTAAAAGTGCCTAACACCGGGGAGCTGTTTTTT. This codes for CASSPTGVKVPNTGELFF.

The CDR3 reads CASSQDSVVSYEQYF. DNA for the CDR3: TGTGCCAGCAGCCAAGATTCGGTCGTATCCTACGAGCAGTACTTC. The chain combines TRBV3-1 (or the pseudogene TRBV3-2) with TRBJ2-7; D is uncertain. The germline gives CDR1 LGHDT, CDR2 YNNKEL (reference sequence). V lost 0 bases to trimming and J lost 1 base, with 10 bases between them. The CDR3 loop spans 15 amino acids.

This clone was picked up many times. V is TRBV7-9 and J is TRBJ1-1; D gene unclear. The CDR3 sequence is 15 residues long. The ends were cut back, 7 bases at V and 1 base at J, with 16 bases in the middle. CDR1 is SEHNR, CDR2 FQNEAQ, per germline (reference sequence). The CDR3 spells CASTPPGIGNTEAFF. The CDR3 nucleotides read TGTGCCAGCACCCCCCCAGGTATTGGGAACACTGAAGCTTTCTTT. The full variable domain, its missing parts supplied by reference TRBV7-9 and TRBJ1-1, is DTGVSQNPRHKITKRGQNVTFRCDPISEHNRLYWYRQTLGQGPEFLTYFQNEAQLEKSRLLSDRFSAERPKGSFSTLEIQRTEQGDSAMYLCASTPPGIGNTEAFFGQGTRLTVV.

The chain couples TRBV7-9 to TRBJ1-1; unclear D gene. Trimming took off 5 bases at V and 5 bases at J, with 9 bases between the two ends. The germline CDR1 and CDR2 sequences are SEHNR and FQNEAQ (reference sequence). The CDR3 covers 12 residues. The CDR3, as DNA: TGTGCCAGCAGCCTCGAGTATACTGAAGCTTTCTTT. Its protein product is CASSLEYTEAFF.

The V gene is TRBV7-9, the J gene TRBJ1-1; D unclear. The CDR3 loop spans 13 amino acids. CDR1 and CDR2 from the germline V gene are SEHNR and FQNEAQ (reference sequence). The germline V and J ends were trimmed by 5 bases and 1 base, with 8 bases remaining between them. CDR3 nucleotide sequence: TGTGCCAGCAGCCGTTCAGAGAACACTGAAGCTTTCTTT. Protein: CASSRSENTEAFF.